This is a list of T cell receptor beta chains from one sample in a study of radiation and T cells in renal cell carcinoma. Here immunoSEQ multiplex PCR was the method, and the copy in TCRdb shows in-frame clones only, minus some. The sample carries 90,000 to 100,000 clones, about 86% recorded once. The specimen was blood, collected from a patient whose treatment included radiotherapy and nephrectomy. These receptors all stem from a man between 50 and 59 years old with renal cell carcinoma. Each CDR3 is given without its conserved first and last residue. The order of the fields is V gene, CDR3 protein.

TRBV7-9 ASSGYGGGTEAF
TRBV30 AWSAREAGNTIY
TRBV10-1 ASSDGAGPDTQY
TRBV11-2 ASSPATSGAYEQY
TRBV6-1 ASTLGQDNQPQH
TRBV6-6 ASSRTGGVETQY
TRBV2 ASSAQQAGEQETQY
TRBV19 ARRTSGGPEQF
TRBV27 ASSWSGASEAF
TRBV19 ASRPGLAGGPRETQY
TRBV19 ASKRGQEISYEQY
TRBV7-2 ASSLGPGPGNTIY
TRBV2 ASLSGLRYNEQF
TRBV4-3 ASSQDGTGGGDYEQY
TRBV18 ASVPGQGSEQY
TRBV9 ASSAREGGADTQY
TRBV6-5 ASRKTGVTQY
TRBV4-3 ASSQEQGLAGTDTQY